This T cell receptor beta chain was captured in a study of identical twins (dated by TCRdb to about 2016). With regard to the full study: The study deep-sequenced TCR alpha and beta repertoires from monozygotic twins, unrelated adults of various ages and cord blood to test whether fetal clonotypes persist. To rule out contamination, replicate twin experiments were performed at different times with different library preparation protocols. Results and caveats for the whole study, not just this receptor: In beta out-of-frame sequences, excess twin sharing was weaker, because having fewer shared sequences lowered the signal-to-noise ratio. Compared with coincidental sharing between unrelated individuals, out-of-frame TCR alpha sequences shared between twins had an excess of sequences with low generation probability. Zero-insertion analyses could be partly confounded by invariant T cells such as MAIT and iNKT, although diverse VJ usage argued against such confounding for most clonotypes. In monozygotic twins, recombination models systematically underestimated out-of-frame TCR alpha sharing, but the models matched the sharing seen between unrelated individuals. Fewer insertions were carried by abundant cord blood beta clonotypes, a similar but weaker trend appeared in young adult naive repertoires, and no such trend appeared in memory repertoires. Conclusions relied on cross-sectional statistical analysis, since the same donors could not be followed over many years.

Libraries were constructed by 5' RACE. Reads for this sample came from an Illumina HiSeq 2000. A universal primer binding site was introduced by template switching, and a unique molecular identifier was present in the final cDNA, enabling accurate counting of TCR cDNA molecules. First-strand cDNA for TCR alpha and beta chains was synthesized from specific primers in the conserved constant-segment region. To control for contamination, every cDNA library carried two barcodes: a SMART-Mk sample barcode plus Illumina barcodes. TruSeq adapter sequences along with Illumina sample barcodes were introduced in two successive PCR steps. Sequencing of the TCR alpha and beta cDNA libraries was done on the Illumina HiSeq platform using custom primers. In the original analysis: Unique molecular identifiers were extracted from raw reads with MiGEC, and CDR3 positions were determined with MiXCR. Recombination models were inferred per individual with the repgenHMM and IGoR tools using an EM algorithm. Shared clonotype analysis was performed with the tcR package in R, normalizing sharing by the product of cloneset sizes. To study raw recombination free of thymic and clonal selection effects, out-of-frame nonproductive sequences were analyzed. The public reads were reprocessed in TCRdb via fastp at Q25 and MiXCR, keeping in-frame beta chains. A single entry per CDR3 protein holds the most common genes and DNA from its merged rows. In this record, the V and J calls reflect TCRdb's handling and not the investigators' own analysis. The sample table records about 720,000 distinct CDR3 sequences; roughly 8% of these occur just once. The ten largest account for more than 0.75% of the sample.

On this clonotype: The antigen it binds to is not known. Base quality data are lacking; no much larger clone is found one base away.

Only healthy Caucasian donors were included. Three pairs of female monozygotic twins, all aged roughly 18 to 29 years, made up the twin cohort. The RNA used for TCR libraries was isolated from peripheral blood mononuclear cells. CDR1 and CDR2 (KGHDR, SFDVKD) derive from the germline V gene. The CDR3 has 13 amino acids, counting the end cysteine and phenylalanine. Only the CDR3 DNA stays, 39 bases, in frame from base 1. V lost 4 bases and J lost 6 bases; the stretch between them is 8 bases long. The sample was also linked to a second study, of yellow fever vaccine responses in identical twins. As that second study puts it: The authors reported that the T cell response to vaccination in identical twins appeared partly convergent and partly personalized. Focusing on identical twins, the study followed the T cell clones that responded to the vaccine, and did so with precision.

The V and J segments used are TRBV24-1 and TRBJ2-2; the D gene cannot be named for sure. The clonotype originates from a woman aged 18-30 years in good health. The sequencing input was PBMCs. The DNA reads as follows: TGTGCCACCAGTGAGTCGATATCCGGGGAGCTGTTTTTT. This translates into CATSESISGELFF.